These 10 T cell receptor beta chains share one sample of origin, sequenced in a study of blood T cell repertoires in COVID-19. Sequencing was performed with immunoSEQ multiplex PCR; in TCRdb, only in-frame clones are kept and a portion is missing. This sample has more than 200,000 clones, with under 90% found just once. Input material: PBMCs or T cells enriched from blood (not recorded which). Source of these receptors: a man in his sixties who had recovered from COVID-19.

This chain connects TRBV6-2 or TRBV6-3 to TRBJ2-2; 8 bases fit TRBD1. Trimming took 2 bases from V and 7 from J; bases not matched to a gene: 6. Per germline, CDR1 MNHEY and CDR2 SVGEGT. The CDR3 contains 15 residues. The chain's CDR3 is CASSYTGQGSGELFF. Here the CDR3 DNA reads TGTGCCAGCAGTTACACCGGACAGGGTAGCGGGGAGCTGTTTTTT.

The rearrangement uses TRBV7-3 and TRBJ2-1; possible D gene TRBD2, 5 bases. CDR3 length equals 14 residues. The V end lost 5 bases, the J end lost 6 bases, and 14 bases lay between the germline ends. Germline V gene data show CDR1 as SGHTA and CDR2 as FQGTGA. DNA for the CDR3: TGTGCCAGCAGCCCCGGGGAACCCGCCAATGAGCAGTTCTTC. It is translated as CASSPGEPANEQFF.

V usage is TRBV3-1 (or the pseudogene TRBV3-2) and J usage is TRBJ2-3, with 9 bases fitting TRBD2. The germline V gene encodes CDR1 LGHDT and CDR2 YNNKEL (reference sequence). CDR3 size: 18 residues. Trimming at V came to 0 bases and at J to 4 bases, leaving 11 bases not matched to a gene. CDR3 residues: CASSQEASGVLYADTQYF. The CDR3 nucleotides are TGTGCCAGCAGCCAAGAGGCTAGCGGGGTTCTATATGCAGATACGCAGTATTTT.

The chain has TRBV18 and TRBJ2-7; TRBD1 matches 10 bases. V shed 3 bases and J 6 bases; nucleotides not matched to a gene: 5. Germline V lookup: CDR1 KGHSH, CDR2 LQKENI. This CDR3 spans 14 amino acids. The CDR3 DNA is TGTGCCAGCTCACCCAGACAGGGGGCCTTCGAGCAGTACTTC. This sequence encodes CASSPRQGAFEQYF.

The J gene is TRBJ2-7, the V gene TRBV19, with 10 bases matching TRBD1. Trimming took 3 bases from V and 0 from J; bases not matched to a gene: 11. There are 18 residues in the CDR3. Germline loops: CDR1 LNHDA, CDR2 SQIVND (reference sequence). CDR3: CASSIRWGQGFSSYEQYF. CDR3 DNA: TGTGCCAGTAGTATTCGTTGGGGACAGGGGTTCTCCTCCTACGAGCAGTACTTC.

The sample holds one count of this clone. The genes are TRBV18 and TRBJ2-1; D ambiguous. The length of the CDR3 is 14 residues. Per the germline V gene, CDR1 is KGHSH and CDR2 is LQKENI. Trimming cost V 1 base and J 5 bases, with 9 bases left between them. The CDR3 spells CASSPRITDNEQFF. CDR3 DNA sequence: TGTGCCAGCTCACCACGAATCACAGACAATGAGCAGTTCTTC.

The J gene is TRBJ2-5, the V gene TRBV15; D call uncertain. Per the germline V gene, CDR1 is LNHNV and CDR2 is YYDKDF (reference sequence). Trimming shortened V by 0 bases and J by 4 bases, and 9 bases separated the two germline ends. The CDR3 totals 14 residues. The CDR3 here is CATSRDPSRETQYF. In DNA form, the CDR3 reads TGTGCCACCAGCAGAGATCCCAGTCGAGAGACCCAGTACTTC.

V usage is TRBV2 and J usage is TRBJ2-3; D may be TRBD2 (5 bases). CDR3 length: 15 residues. Trimming removed 3 bases from V and 4 bases from J, with 14 bases in between. The germline gives CDR1 SNHLY, CDR2 FYNNEI. The CDR3 protein is CASSEASFGADTQYF. CDR3 in DNA: TGTGCCAGCAGTGAGGCTTCCTTCGGGGCAGATACGCAGTATTTT.

This clone was seen a single time. The chain carries TRBV6-5 and TRBJ1-3; a possible D gene is TRBD1 (6 bases). The CDR3 consists of 15 residues. V dropped 6 bases and J dropped 2 bases, with 14 bases sitting between them. Germline V gives CDR1 MNHEY, CDR2 SVGAGI. CDR3 bases: TGTGCCAGCAGGAACGAACAGGGAACTGGAAACACCATATATTTT. This translates into CASRNEQGTGNTIYF.

The gene calls are TRBV20-1 and TRBJ2-1; the match to TRBD2 covers 9 bases. With V trimmed by 6 bases and J by 3 bases, 6 bases remained unmatched. The CDR3 loop spans 14 amino acids. Germline CDR1 is DFQATT and CDR2 is SNEGSKA (reference sequence). In DNA, the CDR3 is TGCAGTGCCAGTGCGACTAGCGGCTACAATGAGCAGTTCTTC. Protein product: CSASATSGYNEQFF.